The present entry profiles one TCR beta chain with its context. It lacks a known antigen. There are no base qualities to consult, and no much larger clone falls within one base. This sample is drawn from a study of blood T cell repertoires in COVID-19 (dated by TCRdb to the early 2020s). Some background on the complete study: Collaborator samples came from the United States, Italy and Spain and covered acute and convalescent phases of COVID-19. The dataset comprised deeply sampled blood TCRbeta repertoires from subjects exposed to, actively infected with, or recovered from COVID-19. The repertoires were made available in a free public database intended to serve as a resource for research on the immune response to SARS-CoV-2. The prospective study material was composed of cDNA or gDNA derived from T cells, B-cell-depleted T cells, or PBMCs. The samples were drawn from two sources: the first 160 participants of the ongoing ImmuneRACE study, and 950 to 1,500 subjects contributed by 6 global collaborators. The sample metadata nearly always contained a de-identified subject ID, COVID-19 status, age in years and sex. Where available, HLA class I and class II types were taken from metadata supplied by the sample provider and were not determined by assay-based typing.

The paper as a whole reports these results and caveats: The quantity of clinical and demographic metadata differed by source and by participant and was supplied without curation.

One collaborating source in Seattle enrolled patients during active infection and followed them longitudinally through the course of disease. Whole blood was collected in K2EDTA tubes by collaborating institutions according to the institutions' own protocols. For TCRbeta analysis, collaborators shipped samples as frozen whole blood, isolated PBMCs, or DNA extracted from either of those sample types. TCRbeta CDR3 regions were amplified from genomic DNA using the immunoSEQ Assay, a bias-controlled multiplex PCR. On the authors' methods: The number of nucleated cells in each sample was estimated from the amplification of reference gene primers within the assay. To quantify the absolute abundance of each unique TCRbeta CDR3 rearrangement, sequence reads were collapsed and filtered. Productive Simpson clonality was computed per sample as the square root of Simpson's diversity index over productive rearrangements. What TCRdb holds here is the immuneACCESS table cut down to in-frame rearrangements. Part of the clones is not present; checked against another copy, under half of the missing clones reflect an unresolved V gene, and the others are unexplained. V and J calls and clone size follow that table, whereas D and trimming were derived from the DNA. The sample yields about 180,000 clones; about 86% were counted once. The leading ten clones occupy approximately 12% of the sample.

The CDR3 spans 14 residues, from the cysteine through the phenylalanine. Kept here is only the CDR3 DNA, which spans 42 bases and is read in frame from base 1. Via the germline V gene (reference sequence), CDR1 is LGHDT and CDR2 YNNKEL. Compared with germline, V lacks 7 bases and J lacks 7 bases; bases without a gene match: 10. This receptor was obtained from a woman in her 70s with COVID-19, enrolled during active disease. This sequence uses TRBV3-1 (or the pseudogene TRBV3-2) and TRBJ1-1; 9 of the junction bases match TRBD1. The sequenced sample was peripheral blood. The DNA is as follows: TGTGCCAGCACCCCCGTGACAGGGGGTAGTGAAGCTTTCTTT. Its translation is CASTPVTGGSEAFF.